This is a list of T cell receptor beta chains from one sample in a study of blood T cell repertoires in COVID-19. TCRdb keeps only in-frame clones here, not all; method: immunoSEQ multiplex PCR. The sample lists tens of thousands of clones, around 80% occurring once. The material sequenced was peripheral blood. These receptors were taken from a human donor in a cohort sampled during active COVID-19. The CDR3 runs from the conserved cysteine through the conserved F or W.

CASSPGIGMNTEAFF	TRBV7-2	TRBJ1-1
CASSVAGAGNTIYF	TRBV9	TRBJ1-3
CAISEQAYEQYF	TRBV10-3	TRBJ2-7
CASSPRGRDYNEQFF	TRBV7-9	TRBJ2-1
CASSVGASYEQYF	TRBV9	TRBJ2-7
CASSVGGGALEQYF	TRBV6-4	TRBJ2-7
CASSPEGARDSPLHF	TRBV5-1	TRBJ1-6
CASSHPPGRRGTEAFF	TRBV3-1/TRBV3-2	TRBJ1-1
CASSQDLRELTEAFF	TRBV4-1	TRBJ1-1
CASSLAEPGTGAGGNTIYF	TRBV7-7	TRBJ1-3
CASSSLVGTVSPLHF	TRBV7-9	TRBJ1-6
CASSQEHPKVAGDNEQFF	TRBV4-2	TRBJ2-1
CASSPSLDTQYF	TRBV19	TRBJ2-3
CASKREGVGNQPQHF	TRBV27	TRBJ1-5
CASSTLGGANEQFF	TRBV2	TRBJ2-1
CASSQGQPQHF	TRBV19	TRBJ1-5
CASSKETSGVLAKNIQYF	TRBV4-2	TRBJ2-4
CASSPLGYEQYF	TRBV6-5	TRBJ2-7
CATSRDRTGGFDTIYF	TRBV15	TRBJ1-3
CASSSPGTDDSPLHF	TRBV7-9	TRBJ1-6
CASNHRNYGYTF	TRBV12-3/TRBV12-4	TRBJ1-2
CASSQINEKLFF	TRBV3-1/TRBV3-2	TRBJ1-4
CASSKEGGDSNYGYTF	TRBV21-1	TRBJ1-2
CASSLQGSGGNSYNEQFF	TRBV7-3	TRBJ2-1
CASRSAGGPYEQYF	TRBV6-5	TRBJ2-7
CASTSTSGVYEQYF	TRBV6-5	TRBJ2-7
CASSWTGTENSPLHF	TRBV5-5	TRBJ1-6
CASRSWDSSYEQYF	TRBV6-5	TRBJ2-7
CASSIVQGTYEQYF	TRBV19	TRBJ2-7
CASSQESAYGYTF	TRBV3-1/TRBV3-2	TRBJ1-2
CASSLGPRTSGETQYF	TRBV7-6	TRBJ2-5
CASSLLTETSEAFF	TRBV5-4	TRBJ1-1
CASSHNLAGASYEQYF	TRBV7-9	TRBJ2-7
CASSLQGASEKLFF	TRBV27	TRBJ1-4
CASSLAGGQETQYF	TRBV7-9	TRBJ2-5
CASSVVSNSQETQYF	TRBV9	TRBJ2-5
CASSSARNSPLHF	TRBV12-3/TRBV12-4	TRBJ1-6
CASTQGWGNYGYTF	TRBV6-5	TRBJ1-2
CASSPGPTGGGTEAFF	TRBV18	TRBJ1-1
CASSPASREQFF	TRBV18	TRBJ2-1
CASSRQTGSNTEAFF	TRBV14	TRBJ1-1
CASSLEIGRQANYGYTF	TRBV7-2	TRBJ1-2
CASSARQLAGGPHEQYF	TRBV6-1	TRBJ2-7
CASSFGPQETQYF	TRBV7-6	TRBJ2-5
CASSSDSRNTEAFF	TRBV18	TRBJ1-1